This is a list of T cell receptor beta chains from one sample in a study of T-cell memory formation after mild COVID-19. From the 5' RACE reads, TCRdb called clonotypes with MiXCR, one entry per CDR3 protein. The sample shows 450,000 or so distinct CDR3 sequences, 20% to 25% of them seen only once. The material sequenced was PBMCs or a T cell subset sorted from them (not recorded which). These receptors all come from an adult woman who had mild COVID-19 (a few samples of this study predate the infection). Cell type and time point are not known. Both conserved end residues are part of each CDR3. The order of the fields is clone size, J gene, V gene, D gene, CDR3 protein, CDR3 DNA. A D gene is named only where the DNA matches it firmly. Rows may omit the clone size; those that give it use once, few, many or a size class.

size: many
J: TRBJ2-3
V: TRBV5-1
D: TRBD2
CDR3: CATTSSGRARDTQYF
DNA: TGCGCCACCACGAGCAGCGGGAGGGCACGGGATACGCAGTATTTT

size: NA
J: TRBJ2-7
V: TRBV25-1
D: NA
CDR3: CATRGSLTYEQYF
DNA: TGTGCCACCCGGGGATCTCTAACCTACGAGCAGTACTTC

size: few
J: TRBJ2-1
V: TRBV20-1
D: TRBD1
CDR3: CSATTVGQGAGDEQFF
DNA: TGCAGTGCTACCACCGTAGGGCAGGGGGCGGGCGATGAGCAGTTCTTC

size: few
J: TRBJ2-7
V: TRBV7-6
D: TRBD1
CDR3: CASSSRPGQVIYEQYF
DNA: TGTGCCAGCAGCTCCCGACCGGGACAGGTTATTTACGAGCAGTACTTC

size: few
J: TRBJ1-2
V: TRBV12-3/TRBV12-4
D: NA
CDR3: CASILQGPNYGYTF
DNA: TGTGCCAGCATTCTACAGGGACCAAACTATGGCTACACCTTC

size: NA
J: TRBJ2-7
V: TRBV20-1
D: TRBD2
CDR3: CSAHGEGERFTWTSYEQYF
DNA: TGCAGTGCTCATGGGGAGGGAGAAAGGTTTACCTGGACCTCCTACGAGCAGTACTTC

size: NA
J: TRBJ2-3
V: TRBV7-6
D: TRBD2
CDR3: CASSFSLAGPDTQYF
DNA: TGTGCCAGCAGCTTTTCGCTAGCGGGCCCAGATACGCAGTATTTT

size: NA
J: TRBJ2-1
V: TRBV24-1
D: TRBD1
CDR3: CATSDPGTGGNEQFF
DNA: TGTGCCACCAGTGATCCCGGGACAGGAGGGAATGAGCAGTTCTTC

size: few
J: TRBJ2-1
V: TRBV2
D: TRBD2
CDR3: CASSPTSGSAYNEQFF
DNA: TGTGCCAGCAGTCCGACTAGCGGGAGCGCCTACAATGAGCAGTTCTTC

size: few
J: TRBJ2-7
V: TRBV30
D: TRBD2
CDR3: CAWTWGGLSDEQYF
DNA: TGTGCCTGGACCTGGGGGGGATTAAGTGACGAGCAGTACTTC

size: NA
J: TRBJ2-1
V: TRBV5-5
D: TRBD2
CDR3: CASSFREGFLYNEQFF
DNA: TGTGCCAGCAGCTTCCGGGAGGGGTTTCTCTACAATGAGCAGTTCTTC

size: few
J: TRBJ1-2
V: TRBV30
D: NA
CDR3: CAWSQGNYGYTF
DNA: TGTGCCTGGAGCCAGGGAAACTATGGCTACACCTTC

size: few
J: TRBJ2-7
V: TRBV5-5
D: TRBD2
CDR3: CASSQRTRAAYEQYF
DNA: TGTGCCAGCAGCCAACGGACTAGGGCGGCCTACGAGCAGTACTTC

size: NA
J: TRBJ2-7
V: TRBV7-9
D: TRBD2
CDR3: CASQPKGGSSYEQYF
DNA: TGTGCCAGCCAGCCCAAGGGAGGGAGCTCCTACGAGCAGTACTTC

size: many
J: TRBJ2-2
V: TRBV5-1
D: NA
CDR3: CASSLGTLEVGELFF
DNA: TGCGCCAGCAGCTTGGGGACTCTCGAAGTCGGGGAGCTGTTTTTT

size: few
J: TRBJ1-6
V: TRBV12-3/TRBV12-4
D: NA
CDR3: CASSLGGSYNSPLHF
DNA: TGTGCCAGCAGTTTAGGGGGCTCCTATAATTCACCCCTCCACTTT

size: NA
J: TRBJ1-1
V: TRBV6-6
D: NA
CDR3: CASRNPQGGGTEAFF
DNA: TGTGCCAGCAGGAACCCGCAGGGTGGGGGCACTGAAGCTTTCTTT

size: many
J: TRBJ2-7
V: TRBV5-5
D: NA
CDR3: CASSLFLDYEQYF
DNA: TGTGCCAGCAGCTTGTTCTTGGACTACGAGCAGTACTTC

size: few
J: TRBJ1-1
V: TRBV20-1
D: TRBD1
CDR3: CSARGDRNTEAFF
DNA: TGCAGTGCTAGAGGGGACAGGAACACTGAAGCTTTCTTT

size: NA
J: TRBJ2-1
V: TRBV21-1
D: NA
CDR3: CASSTPGDPPYNEQFF
DNA: TGTGCCAGCAGCACACCAGGGGACCCTCCCTACAATGAGCAGTTCTTC

size: NA
J: TRBJ2-2
V: TRBV6-5
D: TRBD1
CDR3: CATRYRGETGELFF
DNA: TGTGCCACCAGATACAGGGGGGAAACCGGGGAGCTGTTTTTT

size: few
J: TRBJ2-2
V: TRBV6-1
D: NA
CDR3: CASSGRGAEGTGELFF
DNA: TGTGCCAGCAGTGGTAGAGGGGCGGAGGGCACCGGGGAGCTGTTTTTT

size: NA
J: TRBJ2-3
V: TRBV5-1
D: NA
CDR3: CASSFQGKSHTDTQYF
DNA: TGCGCCAGCAGCTTCCAGGGGAAGTCACACACAGATACGCAGTATTTT

size: NA
J: TRBJ2-4
V: TRBV27
D: NA
CDR3: CASSLGDTNIQYF
DNA: TGTGCCAGCAGTTTAGGAGACACGAACATTCAGTACTTC

size: few
J: TRBJ1-5
V: TRBV5-6
D: NA
CDR3: CASSRFTGSVHQPQHF
DNA: TGTGCCAGCAGCCGTTTTACAGGGTCTGTGCATCAGCCCCAGCATTTT

size: NA
J: TRBJ2-2
V: TRBV18
D: NA
CDR3: CASSSGQTGELFF
DNA: TGTGCCAGCTCATCTGGACAGACCGGGGAGCTGTTTTTT

size: many
J: TRBJ2-7
V: TRBV20-1
D: TRBD1
CDR3: CSARAKIPRDRGDEQYF
DNA: TGCAGTGCTAGAGCAAAAATCCCCCGGGACAGGGGTGACGAGCAGTACTTC

size: few
J: TRBJ1-1
V: TRBV12-3/TRBV12-4
D: NA
CDR3: CASSLTLQQSAFF
DNA: TGTGCCAGCAGTTTAACCCTGCAGCAATCGGCTTTCTTT

size: NA
J: TRBJ2-7
V: TRBV27
D: NA
CDR3: CASSFRQGGVEQYF
DNA: TGTGCCAGCAGTTTCCGACAGGGAGGGGTCGAGCAGTACTTC

size: NA
J: TRBJ1-1
V: TRBV29-1
D: NA
CDR3: CSVWDGDTEAFF
DNA: TGCAGCGTCTGGGACGGAGACACTGAAGCTTTCTTT

size: few
J: TRBJ1-1
V: TRBV6-1
D: TRBD1
CDR3: CASRETGTLNTEAFF
DNA: TGTGCCAGCAGGGAGACAGGGACACTGAACACTGAAGCTTTCTTT

size: NA
J: TRBJ2-1
V: TRBV12-3/TRBV12-4
D: TRBD2
CDR3: CASSPSAGVVYNEQFF
DNA: TGTGCCAGCAGCCCATCAGCGGGGGTAGTATACAATGAGCAGTTCTTC

size: many
J: TRBJ2-1
V: TRBV12-3/TRBV12-4
D: NA
CDR3: CASSLEGRGQFF
DNA: TGTGCCAGCAGTTTGGAGGGGAGAGGGCAGTTCTTC

size: NA
J: TRBJ2-3
V: TRBV7-3
D: TRBD1
CDR3: CASSPFWGQADTQYF
DNA: TGTGCCAGCAGCCCGTTTTGGGGACAGGCAGATACGCAGTATTTT

size: NA
J: TRBJ2-5
V: TRBV24-1
D: NA
CDR3: CATSEGVKALAQQETQYF
DNA: TGTGCCACCAGTGAAGGGGTGAAGGCGTTGGCCCAGCAAGAGACCCAGTACTTC

size: few
J: TRBJ2-5
V: TRBV20-1
D: NA
CDR3: CSAQALAVQETQYF
DNA: TGCAGTGCCCAGGCATTAGCGGTTCAAGAGACCCAGTACTTC

size: NA
J: TRBJ2-2
V: TRBV5-5
D: TRBD2
CDR3: CASSRGLAGVRTGELFF
DNA: TGTGCCAGCAGCCGGGGACTAGCGGGAGTAAGGACCGGGGAGCTGTTTTTT

size: NA
J: TRBJ2-5
V: TRBV7-2
D: NA
CDR3: CASSLLRPRQETQYF
DNA: TGTGCCAGCAGCCTCCTCCGCCCCCGCCAAGAGACCCAGTACTTC

size: few
J: TRBJ2-1
V: TRBV12-3/TRBV12-4
D: TRBD2
CDR3: CASSLRTSGSIYEQFF
DNA: TGTGCCAGCAGCTTAAGGACTAGCGGGAGTATCTATGAGCAGTTCTTC

size: NA
J: TRBJ2-5
V: TRBV5-5
D: NA
CDR3: CASSLGSLGLYQETQYF
DNA: TGTGCCAGCAGCTTGGGCTCTCTAGGGTTGTACCAAGAGACCCAGTACTTC

size: NA
J: TRBJ2-4
V: TRBV12-5
D: TRBD2
CDR3: CASGFRTSGKNIQYF
DNA: TGTGCTAGTGGTTTTCGGACTAGCGGGAAAAACATTCAGTACTTC

size: NA
J: TRBJ1-1
V: TRBV5-1
D: NA
CDR3: CASSSRTAKTEAFF
DNA: TGCGCCAGCAGCTCTCGGACAGCGAAAACTGAAGCTTTCTTT

size: many
J: TRBJ2-3
V: TRBV4-3
D: TRBD2
CDR3: CASSPSGSGSADTQYF
DNA: TGCGCCAGCAGCCCCAGCGGGAGTGGATCGGCAGATACGCAGTATTTT

size: NA
J: TRBJ2-3
V: TRBV19
D: NA
CDR3: CASSIHSRGPGPTDTQYF
DNA: TGTGCCAGTAGTATCCACTCCAGGGGACCCGGACCCACAGATACGCAGTATTTT

size: few
J: TRBJ2-1
V: TRBV7-9
D: NA
CDR3: CASSSHESSYNEQFF
DNA: TGTGCCAGCAGCTCCCACGAGAGCTCCTACAATGAGCAGTTCTTC

size: NA
J: TRBJ1-5
V: TRBV5-5
D: TRBD1
CDR3: CASSLAGTGSQPQHF
DNA: TGTGCCAGCAGCTTGGCCGGGACAGGGAGTCAGCCCCAGCATTTT

size: NA
J: TRBJ1-2
V: TRBV29-1
D: TRBD1
CDR3: CSVTGTGGFYGYTF
DNA: TGCAGCGTTACCGGGACAGGGGGATTTTATGGCTACACCTTC

size: NA
J: TRBJ2-3
V: TRBV20-1
D: NA
CDR3: CSARVPGRRDTQYF
DNA: TGCAGTGCTAGAGTTCCGGGGAGGAGAGATACGCAGTATTTT

size: many
J: TRBJ2-7
V: TRBV12-3/TRBV12-4
D: NA
CDR3: CASSSSSYEQYF
DNA: TGTGCCAGCAGCTCCAGCTCCTACGAGCAGTACTTC

size: NA
J: TRBJ2-7
V: TRBV19
D: NA
CDR3: CASSIAGPGRLSSYEQYF
DNA: TGTGCCAGTAGTATAGCAGGCCCGGGACGGTTAAGCTCCTACGAGCAGTACTTC

size: few
J: TRBJ2-1
V: TRBV5-8
D: NA
CDR3: CASSLEQFF
DNA: TGTGCCAGCAGCTTAGAACAGTTCTTC

size: once
J: TRBJ1-5
V: TRBV9
D: NA
CDR3: CASSVGLGTSNQPQHF
DNA: TGTGCCAGCAGCGTAGGGTTAGGAACGAGCAATCAGCCCCAGCATTTT